These 5 T cell receptor beta chains originate from one sample sequenced in a study of shared clonotypes between healthy human individuals. Libraries were prepared by immunoSEQ multiplex PCR; TCRdb keeps only in-frame clonotypes and omits some of them. The table lists 550,000 to 850,000 clones, less than 85% of them singletons. Source material: memory CD4+ T cells sorted from blood. The subset here: CD45RA-negative fraction. The receptors come from a woman in her thirties in good health.

The chain carries TRBV7-3 and TRBJ2-5, with 13 bases identical to TRBD2. The V and J ends lost 2 bases and 0 bases, in that order; junction bases with no gene match: 3. This CDR3 comprises 17 residues. Germline-derived CDR1 and CDR2 are SGHTA and FQGTGA. The DNA of the CDR3 is TGTGCCAGCAGCTTACCGGGACTAGCGGGGTACCAAGAGACCCAGTACTTC. Encoded protein: CASSLPGLAGYQETQYF.

The J gene is TRBJ2-3, the V gene TRBV10-1, with 7 bases that match TRBD1. CDR1 is WNHNN, CDR2 SYGVQD, per germline (reference sequence). J lost 2 bases, V lost 2 bases, and 4 bases had no gene match. This CDR3 contains 15 residues. The CDR3 spells CASSEGTEPTDTQYF. CDR3 DNA sequence: TGCGCCAGCAGTGAGGGGACAGAACCCACAGATACGCAGTATTTT.

The chain is built from TRBV11-2 and TRBJ2-3; D remains unclear. The CDR3 spans 15 residues. From germline, CDR1 is SGHAT and CDR2 FQNNGV. Trimming left V 0 bases short and J 3 bases short, with 10 bases between. CDR3 residues: CASSLDRGTTDTQYF. The CDR3 DNA reads as TGTGCCAGCAGCTTAGATCGAGGCACGACAGATACGCAGTATTTT.

Concerning this clone itself: At the DNA level, this CDR3 is encoded by other sequences in the same sample as well. CDR3 sequence reads: CASSAQINYGYTF. The DNA for the CDR3 is TGTGCCAGCAGTGCACAGATTAACTATGGCTACACCTTC. V usage is TRBV6-1 and J usage is TRBJ1-2; D not resolved. Trimming removed 4 bases at V and 1 base at J, with 7 bases between. This CDR3 region has 13 residues. From germline, CDR1 is MNHNS and CDR2 SASEGT.

The chain employs TRBV19 and TRBJ2-2; 7 bases agree with TRBD2. In germline, CDR1 is LNHDA, CDR2 SQIVND (reference sequence). CDR3 length: 16 residues. J was trimmed by 6 bases and V by 5 bases; bases with no gene match: 12. CDR3 bases: TGTGCCAGTAGTTCCATTCTTGCGGGAGTCCCCGGGGAGCTGTTTTTT. This codes for CASSSILAGVPGELFF. Filled out from reference TRBV19 and TRBJ2-2, the complete variable domain reads DGGITQSPKYLFRKEGQNVTLSCEQNLNHDAMYWYRQDPGQGLRLIYYSQIVNDFQKGDIAEGYSVSREKKESFPLTVTSAQKNPTAFYLCASSSILAGVPGELFFGEGSRLTVL.